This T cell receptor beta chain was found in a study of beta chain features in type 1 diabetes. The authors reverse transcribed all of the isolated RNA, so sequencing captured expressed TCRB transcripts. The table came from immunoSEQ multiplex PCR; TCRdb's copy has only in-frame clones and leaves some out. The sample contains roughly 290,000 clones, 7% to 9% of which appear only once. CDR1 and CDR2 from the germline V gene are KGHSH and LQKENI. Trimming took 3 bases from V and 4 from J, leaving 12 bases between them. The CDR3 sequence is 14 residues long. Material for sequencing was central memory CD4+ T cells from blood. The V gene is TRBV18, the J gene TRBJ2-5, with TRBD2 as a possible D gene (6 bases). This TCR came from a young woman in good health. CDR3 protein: CASSPGTRGETQYF. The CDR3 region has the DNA TGTGCCAGCTCACCGGGGACTCGGGGAGAGACCCAGTACTTC.